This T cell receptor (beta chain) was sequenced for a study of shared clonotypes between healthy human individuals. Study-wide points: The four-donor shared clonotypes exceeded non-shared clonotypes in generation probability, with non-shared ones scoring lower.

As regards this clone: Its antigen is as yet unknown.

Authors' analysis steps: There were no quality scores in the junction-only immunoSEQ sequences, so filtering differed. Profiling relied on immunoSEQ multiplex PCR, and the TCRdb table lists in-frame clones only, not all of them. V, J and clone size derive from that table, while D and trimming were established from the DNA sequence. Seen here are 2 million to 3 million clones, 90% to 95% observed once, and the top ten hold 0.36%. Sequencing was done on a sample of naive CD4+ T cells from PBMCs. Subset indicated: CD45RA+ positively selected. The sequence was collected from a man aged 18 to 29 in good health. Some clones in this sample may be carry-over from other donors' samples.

CDR3 coding DNA: TGCGCCAGCAGCCAGAGGCGGGACAGCTACTACGAGCAGTACTTC. Its protein product is CASSQRRDSYYEQYF. The chain combines TRBV4-1 with TRBJ2-7; possible D gene TRBD1, 7 bases. V lost 3 bases, J lost 3 bases, and 15 bases lay in between. The CDR3 has 15 amino acids. The germline gives CDR1 MGHRA, CDR2 YSYEKL.